The 26 T cell receptor beta chains given below trace back to one sample, sequenced in a study of CD8+CD57+ T cells in acquired aplastic anemia. Individuals selected for sequencing had exhibited CD8+CD57+ cell expansion on flow cytometry. Genomic DNA served as template for TCR beta VDJ and CDR3 profiling. TCRdb reanalysed the reads using MiXCR and keeps one entry per CDR3 protein. The sample yields approximately 300,000 distinct CDR3 sequences, around three fifths seen once. Material for sequencing was sorted CD4+, CD8+, or CD8+CD57+ T cells (not recorded which) from PBMCs. The receptors originated from a human donor with aplastic anemia.

As concerns this clonotype: An end of the junction does not agree with germline; a read error may underlie this. The chain carries TRBV2 and TRBJ2-2; 10 bases match TRBD1. The V gene's germline CDR1 is SNHLY and CDR2 FYNNEI. The CDR3 extends over 15 amino acids. CDR3 amino acids: CATQKGQGNSGELFF. The CDR3, as DNA: TGTGCCACCCAGAAGGGACAGGGGAACAGCGGGGAGCTGTTTTTT. The whole variable domain, remainder taken from reference TRBV2 and TRBJ2-2, is EPEVTQTPSHQVTQMGQEVILRCVPISNHLYFYWYRQILGQKVEFLVSFYNNEISEKSEIFDDQFSVERPDGSNFTLKIRSTKLEDSAMYFCATQKGQGNSGELFFGEGSRLTVL.

V gene TRBV29-1 combines with J gene TRBJ2-3; the match to TRBD1 covers 7 bases. V lost 5 bases to trimming and J lost 4 bases; unmatched junction nucleotides: 0. The CDR3 has 11 amino acids. Germline V gene data show CDR1 as SQVTM and CDR2 as ANQGSEA. The CDR3 loop is CSVTGADTQYF. CDR3 DNA: TGCAGCGTTACAGGGGCAGATACGCAGTATTTT.

The chain is built from TRBV20-1 and TRBJ2-3; 14 bases are shared with TRBD2. The V gene's germline CDR1 is DFQATT and CDR2 SNEGSKA (reference sequence). V lost 8 bases and J lost 2; bases outside the gene matches: 6. This CDR3 comprises 15 residues. The CDR3 reads CSHPGLAGDTDTQYF. The CDR3 region has the DNA TGCAGTCATCCGGGACTAGCGGGGGACACAGATACGCAGTATTTT.

The V gene is TRBV7-8, the J gene TRBJ1-1; D not certain. Germline V gene lookup returns CDR1 SGHVS and CDR2 FQNEAQ. The CDR3 loop spans 13 amino acids. Trimming cost V 5 bases and J 5 bases, with 12 bases left between them. The CDR3 DNA reads TGTGCCAGCAGCCCACAAGTTCGGACTGAAGCTTTCTTT. The encoded protein is CASSPQVRTEAFF.

This clonotype was seen only a few times. V and J are TRBV9 and TRBJ2-3; TRBD2 matches at 11 bases. Losses at the gene ends were 2 bases for V and 6 bases for J; bases not matched to a gene: 2. Germline CDR1 SGDLS, CDR2 YYNGEE. The CDR3 loop spans 14 amino acids. CDR3 sequence reads: CASSVSGGADTQYF. DNA of the CDR3: TGTGCCAGCAGCGTTAGCGGGGGGGCTGATACGCAGTATTTT.

In DNA form, the CDR3 reads TGTGCCAGCCCGCGGGACAGGGGCTACGAGCAGTACTTC. Translating it yields CASPRDRGYEQYF. This chain joins TRBV7-8 and TRBJ2-7, with TRBD1 matching 10 bases. This CDR3 comprises 13 residues. V lost 8 bases and J lost 3; bases outside the gene matches: 4. Germline assignment: CDR1 SGHVS and CDR2 FQNEAQ.

This clonotype was picked up many times. This sequence joins TRBV11-3 and TRBJ2-7, with D perhaps given as TRBD1 or TRBD2 (5 bases each). Per the germline V gene, CDR1 is SGHNT and CDR2 is YENEEA. Trimming pared 5 bases from V and 6 bases from J, leaving 14 bases between. This CDR3 has 13 amino acids. CDR3 DNA: TGTGCCAGCAGCGGGGACCAGACCGGCGAGCAGTACTTC. This sequence encodes CASSGDQTGEQYF.

The chain combines TRBV6-1 with TRBJ1-1; no clear D. Trimming took 2 bases from V and 5 from J, leaving 6 bases between them. From germline, CDR1 is MNHNS and CDR2 SASEGT. This CDR3 is built from 12 residues. The CDR3 protein is CASSESRTEAFF. As DNA, the CDR3 is TGTGCCAGCAGTGAATCACGGACTGAAGCTTTCTTT.

The sample holds a few counts of this clonotype. The chain employs TRBV3-1 and TRBJ1-2; D might be TRBD1 (6 bases). The V gene's germline CDR1 is LGHDT and CDR2 YNNKEL (reference sequence). CDR3 length equals 16 residues. V was shortened by 0 bases and J by 3 bases, with 14 bases between the two germline ends. In DNA, the CDR3 is TGTGCCAGCAGCCAAGATCGGGGGGGCGGCCACTATGGCTACACCTTC. Its translation: CASSQDRGGGHYGYTF. Supplemented by reference TRBV3-1 and TRBJ1-2, the full variable domain reads DTAVSQTPKYLVTQMGNDKSIKCEQNLGHDTMYWYKQDSKKFLKIMFSYNNKELIINETVPNRFSPKSPDKAHLNLHINSLELGDSAVYFCASSQDRGGGHYGYTFGSGTRLTVV.

A few counts support this clonotype. The chain joins TRBV5-1 to TRBJ2-7; 9 bases agree with TRBD1. CDR3 length: 17 residues. CDR1 SGHRS and CDR2 YFSETQ come from the germline V gene. V trimming: 4 bases; J trimming: 2 bases; junction bases outside the gene matches: 13. As DNA, the CDR3 is TGCGCCAGCAGCGTACACCCGCTGCGGGACAGGGCCTACGAGCAGTACTTC. Translating it yields CASSVHPLRDRAYEQYF.

This chain connects TRBV4-3 to TRBJ2-5; TRBD2 matches 12 bases. With V trimmed by 0 bases and J by 2 bases, 1 base remained unmatched. CDR1 and CDR2 from the germline V gene are LGHNA and YSLEER. The CDR3 has 16 amino acids. In DNA form, the CDR3 reads TGCGCCAGCAGCCAAGAGGGGACTAGCGGGCAAGAGACCCAGTACTTC. Translation gives CASSQEGTSGQETQYF.

On this clonotype itself: The CDR3 ends on some other residue instead of the conserved phenylalanine or tryptophan, so this is likely a read error. The chain couples TRBV5-1 to TRBJ1-5, with TRBD1 matching 8 bases. CDR1 and CDR2 from the germline V gene are SGHRS and YFSETQ. The CDR3 spans 14 residues. The trim removed 4 bases at V and 5 bases at J, leaving 5 bases unmatched. CDR3 in amino acids: CASSTGQDDQPQHC. CDR3 sequence (DNA): TGCGCCAGCAGCACGGGACAGGACGATCAGCCCCAGCATTGT.

This clonotype came up many times. This chain joins TRBV9 and TRBJ1-5; 8 bases are a match to TRBD1. The CDR3 covers 15 residues. V lost 3 bases to trimming and J lost 2 bases; unmatched junction nucleotides: 4. Germline V CDR1 and CDR2: SGDLS, YYNGEE. CDR3 amino acids: CASSAGGAGNQPQHF. DNA of the CDR3: TGTGCCAGCAGCGCAGGGGGCGCGGGCAATCAGCCCCAGCATTTT.

The chain carries TRBV24-1 and TRBJ2-3; TRBD1 matches 9 bases. The CDR3 has 18 residues. Germline V gene lookup returns CDR1 KGHDR and CDR2 SFDVKD. V dropped 3 bases and J dropped 4; count of bases not matched to a gene: 13. The CDR3: CATSDRNTGTGNPDTQYF. CDR3 nucleotide sequence: TGTGCCACCAGTGATAGGAACACCGGGACAGGGAATCCAGATACGCAGTATTTT.

The J gene is TRBJ2-5, the V gene TRBV2; 7 nucleotides line up with TRBD1. The trim removed 7 bases at V and 4 bases at J, leaving 6 bases unmatched. From germline, CDR1 is SNHLY and CDR2 FYNNEI. CDR3 length: 13 amino acids. The CDR3 loop is CASTDRDAETQYF. The CDR3 DNA reads as TGTGCCAGCACCGACAGGGATGCAGAGACCCAGTACTTC.

The CDR3 coding sequence is TGTGCCAGCAGCTTGGGCAGGGGAGGTGGAAACACCATATATTTT. This sequence encodes CASSLGRGGGNTIYF. The rearrangement uses TRBV7-8 and TRBJ1-3, with D perhaps matching TRBD1 (6 bases). The CDR3 is made up of 15 amino acids. Trimming left V 3 bases short and J 3 bases short, with 12 bases between. Germline CDR1 is SGHVS and CDR2 is FQNEAQ.

This rearrangement joins TRBV5-4 to TRBJ2-7; 10 bases line up with TRBD1. CDR3 length equals 15 residues. Germline CDR1 SGHNT, CDR2 YYREEE (reference sequence). Germline trimming cut 4 bases from V and 3 bases from J; bases unmatched to any gene: 7. This CDR3 reads CASSRTGTGVYEQYF. The CDR3 DNA reads TGTGCCAGCAGCCGGACCGGGACAGGGGTCTACGAGCAGTACTTC.

This clonotype has a single count. The gene calls are TRBV14 and TRBJ2-7; 10 nucleotides agree with TRBD2. This CDR3 is built from 17 residues. Germline values: CDR1 SGHDN, CDR2 FVKESK. V lost 1 base to trimming and J lost 2 bases; unmatched junction nucleotides: 8. CDR3 nucleotides: TGTGCCAGCAGCCAAGTGCTCACTAGCGGGGCGGCCTACGAGCAGTACTTC. Translated, it gives CASSQVLTSGAAYEQYF.

The V gene is TRBV9, the J gene TRBJ1-1; TRBD1 might be the D (5 bases). In germline, CDR1 is SGDLS, CDR2 YYNGEE. V gave up 4 bases and J gave up 6 bases, with 13 bases separating them. This CDR3 comprises 13 residues. The CDR3 region has the DNA TGTGCCAGCAGCCCGGTAGGGGTGGCTGAAGCTTTCTTT. Translated: CASSPVGVAEAFF.

This rearrangement joins TRBV6-5 to TRBJ2-1, with 8 bases matching TRBD2. Germline assignment: CDR1 MNHEY and CDR2 SVGAGI. The ends lost 2 bases at V and 1 base at J; junction bases unmatched: 4. CDR3 size: 16 residues. The chain's CDR3 is CASSYLLAGSYNEQFF. CDR3 in DNA: TGTGCCAGCAGTTACCTGTTAGCGGGGTCCTACAATGAGCAGTTCTTC.

This clonotype was seen ten or more times. The genes are TRBV7-3 and TRBJ2-3; TRBD2 agrees at 11 bases. V was clipped by 3 bases and J by 6 bases; unmatched bases: 2. The CDR3 contains 14 residues. CDR1 and CDR2 (germline): SGHTA, FQGTGA. CDR3 DNA: TGTGCCAGCAGCTTGGGACTAGCGGCGGATACGCAGTATTTT. Encoded protein: CASSLGLAADTQYF.

This chain uses TRBV7-2 with TRBJ2-1; D is unclear. CDR3 size: 14 residues. The V gene lost 3 bases and the J gene lost 5 bases, with 11 bases spanning the gap. CDR1 and CDR2 from the germline V gene are SGHTA and FQGNSA. This CDR3 is CASSLNSLDNEQFF. CDR3 in DNA: TGTGCCAGCAGCTTGAACTCCTTAGACAATGAGCAGTTCTTC.

The chain has TRBV7-9 and TRBJ1-2, with TRBD1 matching 8 bases. Unmatched junction bases numbered 6, after V lost 5 bases and J lost 7 bases. The V gene's germline CDR1 is SEHNR and CDR2 FQNEAQ (reference sequence). This CDR3 region has 13 residues. This CDR3 is CASSHPGGSGYTF. CDR3 coding DNA: TGTGCCAGCAGCCACCCAGGGGGCAGTGGCTACACCTTC.

Many counts were recorded for this clonotype. This chain links TRBV2 with TRBJ2-7; 8 bases agree with TRBD1. CDR1 and CDR2 from the germline V gene are SNHLY and FYNNEI. With V trimmed by 6 bases and J by 6 bases, 4 bases remained unmatched. The CDR3 consists of 12 residues. This chain's CDR3 is CASSPDRVEQYF. The DNA for the CDR3 is TGTGCCAGCAGCCCGGACAGGGTCGAGCAGTACTTC.

This clonotype occurred many times. This rearrangement joins TRBV19 to TRBJ1-5; no firm D call. Trimming shortened V by 4 bases and J by 2 bases, and 9 bases separated the two germline ends. In germline, CDR1 is LNHDA, CDR2 SQIVND (reference sequence). The CDR3 length is 14 residues. Here the CDR3 reads CASSRERGNQPQHF. The DNA of the CDR3 is TGTGCCAGTAGTAGGGAGCGGGGCAATCAGCCCCAGCATTTT.

Relative to its sample, this clonotype is medium-sized. The gene calls are TRBV20-1 and TRBJ2-7, with TRBD2 identical over 9 bases. Per the germline V gene, CDR1 is DFQATT and CDR2 is SNEGSKA (reference sequence). This CDR3 is 14 amino acids long. The J segment lost 2 bases and the V segment lost 3 bases, leaving 5 bases of the junction unmatched. The CDR3 sequence: CSARKAGGTYEQYF. The CDR3 coding sequence is TGCAGTGCTAGGAAAGCGGGAGGAACCTACGAGCAGTACTTC.